This T cell receptor beta chain was recovered during a study of identical twins. TCRdb reprocessed the 5' RACE reads with MiXCR, giving one entry per CDR3 protein. In the table there are around 300,000 distinct CDR3 sequences, approximately 8% of which are singletons. Germline lookup yields CDR1 DFQATT and CDR2 SNEGSKA (reference sequence). The ends were cut back, 4 bases at V and 6 bases at J, with 9 bases in the middle. The CDR3 runs 11 residues. The sample was also linked to a second study, of yellow fever vaccine responses in identical twins.

J is TRBJ1-2 and V is TRBV20-1, with D uncertain. The specimen was memory (CD45RO+) T cells sorted from blood. The clonotype comes from a woman younger than 30 in good health. CDR3 in DNA: TGCAGTGCTAAGGCAGCAAATGGCTACACCTTC. Translation: CSAKAANGYTF.